Listed below are T cell receptor beta chains from one sample, sequenced in a study of CD8 T cells in Susac syndrome. TCRdb ran MiXCR on the immunoSEQ multiplex PCR reads and lists one entry per CDR3 protein. The sample lists just over 300,000 distinct CDR3 sequences; 92% were seen once. Sequences were obtained from CD4+ T cells from PBMCs. These receptor sequences come from a human donor with multiple sclerosis. The CDR3 runs from the conserved cysteine through the conserved F or W. The D gene is left open where the match is weak. Expanded clones get a size class; other rows say once, few or many, or leave the size out.

V gene: TRBV6-5
D gene: NA
J gene: TRBJ1-6
clone size: NA
CDR3 DNA: TGTGCCAGCAGTCGGGAGGCAGGGTCTAATTCACCCCTCCACTTT
CDR3 protein: CASSREAGSNSPLHF

V gene: TRBV12-3/TRBV12-4
D gene: NA
J gene: TRBJ2-7
clone size: NA
CDR3 DNA: TGTGCCAGCAGTTTTGGCCGGGCCTACGAGCAGTACTTC
CDR3 protein: CASSFGRAYEQYF

V gene: TRBV19
D gene: NA
J gene: TRBJ1-5
clone size: NA
CDR3 DNA: TGTGCCAGTAGTATTAGACAACTGTATAGCAATCAGCCCCAGCATTTT
CDR3 protein: CASSIRQLYSNQPQHF

V gene: TRBV7-9
D gene: NA
J gene: TRBJ2-5
clone size: once
CDR3 DNA: TGTGCCAGCAGCGCCCGACCCGGGAGGGGGCCACAAGAGACCCAGTACTTC
CDR3 protein: CASSARPGRGPQETQYF

V gene: TRBV5-6
D gene: NA
J gene: TRBJ1-4
clone size: NA
CDR3 DNA: TGTGCCAGCAGCCGCCTTGGGGGAGGGGAGTCTGAAAAACTGTTTTTT
CDR3 protein: CASSRLGGGESEKLFF

V gene: TRBV2
D gene: NA
J gene: TRBJ1-1
clone size: NA
CDR3 DNA: TGTGCCAGCAAGGCCTTGGGGTACACTGAAGCTTTCTTT
CDR3 protein: CASKALGYTEAFF

V gene: TRBV15
D gene: NA
J gene: TRBJ2-3
clone size: NA
CDR3 DNA: TGTGCCACGTACCCTGGACGATTTGGTACCGCAAATATCCAGTATTTT
CDR3 protein: CATYPGRFGTANIQYF

V gene: TRBV3-1
D gene: NA
J gene: TRBJ2-7
clone size: NA
CDR3 DNA: TGTGCCAGCAGCCAAGGAAACCCCCTGGAAACCTACGAGCAGTACTTC
CDR3 protein: CASSQGNPLETYEQYF

V gene: TRBV27
D gene: NA
J gene: TRBJ2-2
clone size: NA
CDR3 DNA: TGTGCCAGCAGTGCCGCTAGAGGTGGGGGGGAGCTGTTTTTT
CDR3 protein: CASSAARGGGELFF

V gene: TRBV7-8
D gene: TRBD1
J gene: TRBJ1-2
clone size: NA
CDR3 DNA: TGTGCCAGCAGTTTACAGGGGGATGGCTACACCTTC
CDR3 protein: CASSLQGDGYTF

V gene: TRBV6-1
D gene: NA
J gene: TRBJ2-3
clone size: NA
CDR3 DNA: TGTGCCAGCAGTGGGGTGGCAGGTCTAACTACGCAGTATTTT
CDR3 protein: CASSGVAGLTTQYF

V gene: TRBV7-8
D gene: NA
J gene: TRBJ2-7
clone size: NA
CDR3 DNA: TGTGCCAGCAGCTCTGACATCGTGCGCTCCTACGAGCAGTACTTC
CDR3 protein: CASSSDIVRSYEQYF

V gene: TRBV7-3
D gene: NA
J gene: TRBJ2-3
clone size: few
CDR3 DNA: TGTGCCAGCAGCTTGCGGAGGGGTGTGACAGATACGCAGTATTTT
CDR3 protein: CASSLRRGVTDTQYF

V gene: TRBV2
D gene: TRBD1
J gene: TRBJ1-2
clone size: NA
CDR3 DNA: TGTGCCAGCAGTTTGGGACAGGCCTATGGCTACACCTTC
CDR3 protein: CASSLGQAYGYTF

V gene: TRBV5-1
D gene: TRBD2
J gene: TRBJ2-7
clone size: NA
CDR3 DNA: TGCGCCAGCAGCTTCCCTAGCGGTTCCTACGAGCAGTACTTC
CDR3 protein: CASSFPSGSYEQYF

V gene: TRBV20-1
D gene: NA
J gene: TRBJ1-6
clone size: NA
CDR3 DNA: TGCAGTGCTAGAGGGGAAGGGGCGGCCTATAATTCACCCCTCCACTTT
CDR3 protein: CSARGEGAAYNSPLHF

V gene: TRBV19
D gene: NA
J gene: TRBJ2-7
clone size: NA
CDR3 DNA: TGTGCCAGTAGTATTGTGGACGGGGTGGACGAGCAGTACTTC
CDR3 protein: CASSIVDGVDEQYF

V gene: TRBV20-1
D gene: NA
J gene: TRBJ2-5
clone size: NA
CDR3 DNA: TGCAGTGCTAGAATGGTTCCACAAGAGACCCAGTACTTC
CDR3 protein: CSARMVPQETQYF

V gene: TRBV7-9
D gene: NA
J gene: TRBJ1-5
clone size: NA
CDR3 DNA: TGTGCCAGCAGCTTTAGTACCGGAGGCCAGCCCCAGCATTTT
CDR3 protein: CASSFSTGGQPQHF

V gene: TRBV20-1
D gene: TRBD1
J gene: TRBJ1-2
clone size: NA
CDR3 DNA: TGCAGTGCTAGAGTCGGGGGACAGGGTTTAGACGGCTACACCTTC
CDR3 protein: CSARVGGQGLDGYTF

V gene: TRBV7-9
D gene: NA
J gene: TRBJ1-1
clone size: NA
CDR3 DNA: TGTGCCAGCAGCTTAGGGGGTGGGGGACGGATGAACACTGAAGCTTTCTTT
CDR3 protein: CASSLGGGGRMNTEAFF

V gene: TRBV4-2
D gene: NA
J gene: TRBJ1-3
clone size: NA
CDR3 DNA: TGTGCCAGCAGCCAAGCCCTACTGACAGGCCGCTCTGGAAACACCATATATTTT
CDR3 protein: CASSQALLTGRSGNTIYF

V gene: TRBV6-6
D gene: TRBD1
J gene: TRBJ2-7
clone size: NA
CDR3 DNA: TGTGCCAGCGAGGGACAGGGAGGGCACGAGCAGTACTTC
CDR3 protein: CASEGQGGHEQYF

V gene: TRBV20-1
D gene: TRBD2
J gene: TRBJ2-4
clone size: NA
CDR3 DNA: TGCAGTGCTAGCCCCCTCCGAGCGGGGGCGGGAGCCAAAAACATTCAGTACTTC
CDR3 protein: CSASPLRAGAGAKNIQYF

V gene: TRBV21-1
D gene: NA
J gene: TRBJ1-5
clone size: NA
CDR3 DNA: TGTGCCAGCAGCACCTGCCGGAGACAGGGGGTTAATGAGAACAATCAGCCCCAGCATTTT
CDR3 protein: CASSTCRRQGVNENNQPQHF

V gene: TRBV20-1
D gene: TRBD1
J gene: TRBJ2-3
clone size: NA
CDR3 DNA: TGCAGTGCTAGGGCCCCCCCGGGACAGGCGTTGATGACAGATACGCAGTATTTT
CDR3 protein: CSARAPPGQALMTDTQYF

V gene: TRBV20-1
D gene: NA
J gene: TRBJ1-5
clone size: once
CDR3 DNA: TGCAGTGCTGCTAGCGCGGGGTCCAATCAGCCCCAGCATTTT
CDR3 protein: CSAASAGSNQPQHF

V gene: TRBV30
D gene: NA
J gene: TRBJ1-1
clone size: few
CDR3 DNA: TGTGCCTGGAGCTTACACCTTAAGGGAACTGAAGCTTTCTTT
CDR3 protein: CAWSLHLKGTEAFF

V gene: TRBV5-1
D gene: NA
J gene: TRBJ2-1
clone size: NA
CDR3 DNA: TGCGCCAGCAGCCTCGGTGGGGGCACCGATGAGCAGTTCTTC
CDR3 protein: CASSLGGGTDEQFF

V gene: TRBV3-1
D gene: TRBD1
J gene: TRBJ2-7
clone size: NA
CDR3 DNA: TGTGCCAGCAGCCAAGCCGCGACAGGGTCCCCCAAGCACTTC
CDR3 protein: CASSQAATGSPKHF

V gene: TRBV7-9
D gene: TRBD1
J gene: TRBJ1-1
clone size: NA
CDR3 DNA: TGTGCCAGCAGCTTTGGTGGGACAGGGGTTTACACTGAAGCTTTCTTT
CDR3 protein: CASSFGGTGVYTEAFF

V gene: TRBV20-1
D gene: NA
J gene: TRBJ2-7
clone size: few
CDR3 DNA: TGCAGTGCTAGAGATAGGCGGGGTTCAATCTACGAGCAGTACTTC
CDR3 protein: CSARDRRGSIYEQYF

V gene: TRBV5-1
D gene: NA
J gene: TRBJ2-5
clone size: NA
CDR3 DNA: TGCGCCAGCAGCACGACGGCCGGCCAAGAGACCCAGTACTTC
CDR3 protein: CASSTTAGQETQYF

V gene: TRBV15
D gene: TRBD2
J gene: TRBJ2-5
clone size: NA
CDR3 DNA: TGTGCCACCGGGACTAGCGGGAGGCCCCAAGAGACCCAGTACTTC
CDR3 protein: CATGTSGRPQETQYF

V gene: TRBV7-2
D gene: TRBD1
J gene: TRBJ1-2
clone size: NA
CDR3 DNA: TGTGCCAGCAGCAGGACCGGGACAGCTTCTAACTATGGCTACACCTTC
CDR3 protein: CASSRTGTASNYGYTF

V gene: TRBV18
D gene: TRBD1
J gene: TRBJ1-1
clone size: NA
CDR3 DNA: TGTGCCAGCTCACCCGGGACAGATAATGAAGCTTTCTTT
CDR3 protein: CASSPGTDNEAFF

V gene: TRBV29-1
D gene: NA
J gene: TRBJ1-2
clone size: NA
CDR3 DNA: TGCAGCGTTGCTGTCCTCAGTCTCTATGGCTACACCTTC
CDR3 protein: CSVAVLSLYGYTF

V gene: TRBV7-8
D gene: TRBD2
J gene: TRBJ2-1
clone size: NA
CDR3 DNA: TGTGCCAGCAGCTTTGGACTAGCGGGAGGATTTGGCAATGAGCAGTTCTTC
CDR3 protein: CASSFGLAGGFGNEQFF

V gene: TRBV24-1
D gene: NA
J gene: TRBJ2-1
clone size: NA
CDR3 DNA: TGTGCCACCAGCCGGACTGGAGCTACCTACAATGAGCAGTTCTTC
CDR3 protein: CATSRTGATYNEQFF

V gene: TRBV7-2
D gene: TRBD2
J gene: TRBJ2-3
clone size: NA
CDR3 DNA: TGTGCCAGCAGTTATAGCGGGGGGGCCCGTTTTGATACGCAGTATTTT
CDR3 protein: CASSYSGGARFDTQYF

V gene: TRBV18
D gene: TRBD2
J gene: TRBJ2-2
clone size: NA
CDR3 DNA: TGTGCCAGCTCACCACACCCTCCCAGCGGGGGGAACACCGGGGAGCTGTTTTTT
CDR3 protein: CASSPHPPSGGNTGELFF

V gene: TRBV11-2
D gene: TRBD1
J gene: TRBJ2-5
clone size: NA
CDR3 DNA: TGTGCCAGCAGCCAAGCCCGGGACAGGGCCCAAGAGACCCAGTACTTC
CDR3 protein: CASSQARDRAQETQYF

V gene: TRBV30
D gene: NA
J gene: TRBJ2-5
clone size: NA
CDR3 DNA: TGTGCCTGGAGCGAGGGCCTCGGAGGGACCCAGTACTTC
CDR3 protein: CAWSEGLGGTQYF

V gene: TRBV6-6
D gene: TRBD1
J gene: TRBJ1-5
clone size: NA
CDR3 DNA: TGTGCCAGCACCAAGGGACAGGGCCAAGGGCCCCAGCATTTT
CDR3 protein: CASTKGQGQGPQHF

V gene: TRBV20-1
D gene: NA
J gene: TRBJ2-1
clone size: NA
CDR3 DNA: TGCAGTGCAACCGATCGACGGGGCTACAATGAGCAGTTCTTC
CDR3 protein: CSATDRRGYNEQFF

V gene: TRBV7-9
D gene: NA
J gene: TRBJ1-1
clone size: NA
CDR3 DNA: TGTGCCAGCAGCCGGACTCCGGCTTTCTTT
CDR3 protein: CASSRTPAFF

V gene: TRBV7-9
D gene: NA
J gene: TRBJ2-1
clone size: NA
CDR3 DNA: TGTGCCAGCAGCTATAAAGAGCAGTTCTTC
CDR3 protein: CASSYKEQFF

V gene: TRBV7-2
D gene: NA
J gene: TRBJ2-1
clone size: NA
CDR3 DNA: TGTGCCAGCAGCCAGTATTCCTACAATGAGCAGTTCTTC
CDR3 protein: CASSQYSYNEQFF

V gene: TRBV7-6
D gene: NA
J gene: TRBJ1-5
clone size: NA
CDR3 DNA: TGTGCCAGCAGCCCCTCTGCCGAGGGAAATCAGCCCCAGCATTTT
CDR3 protein: CASSPSAEGNQPQHF

V gene: TRBV7-8
D gene: NA
J gene: TRBJ1-2
clone size: NA
CDR3 DNA: TGTGCCAGCAGCTTAGGCCAGCTCTATGGCTACACCTTC
CDR3 protein: CASSLGQLYGYTF

V gene: TRBV9
D gene: TRBD1
J gene: TRBJ1-1
clone size: NA
CDR3 DNA: TGTGCCAGCAGCGTGCCGTCGACAGGGACGGCTTTCTTT
CDR3 protein: CASSVPSTGTAFF

V gene: TRBV12-5
D gene: NA
J gene: TRBJ1-4
clone size: once
CDR3 DNA: TGTGCTAGTGGTTCCCTCAACAGGGAGACTAATGAAAAACTGTTTTTT
CDR3 protein: CASGSLNRETNEKLFF

V gene: TRBV11-3
D gene: NA
J gene: TRBJ1-1
clone size: NA
CDR3 DNA: TGTGCCAGCAGCCCATCAACGGCAGGAAGAAACACTGAAGCTTTCTTT
CDR3 protein: CASSPSTAGRNTEAFF

V gene: TRBV12-3/TRBV12-4
D gene: NA
J gene: TRBJ1-1
clone size: NA
CDR3 DNA: TGTGCCAGCCGCCTGGCGACAGAGAACACTGAAGCTTTCTTT
CDR3 protein: CASRLATENTEAFF

V gene: TRBV30
D gene: NA
J gene: TRBJ1-1
clone size: NA
CDR3 DNA: TGTGCCTGCTGGCAAAGAGGGAACACTGAAGCTTTCTTT
CDR3 protein: CACWQRGNTEAFF

V gene: TRBV30
D gene: TRBD2
J gene: TRBJ2-3
clone size: NA
CDR3 DNA: TGTGCCTGGAGTTCAACCCGGACTAGCGGGATCCCAGATACGCAGTATTTT
CDR3 protein: CAWSSTRTSGIPDTQYF

V gene: TRBV29-1
D gene: NA
J gene: TRBJ1-6
clone size: NA
CDR3 DNA: TGCAGCGTTGCGGAGGACAGCTATAATTCACCCCTCCACTTT
CDR3 protein: CSVAEDSYNSPLHF

V gene: TRBV9
D gene: NA
J gene: TRBJ1-1
clone size: few
CDR3 DNA: TGTGCCAGCAGCGTTGGCGGGATGAACACTGAAGCTTTCTTT
CDR3 protein: CASSVGGMNTEAFF

V gene: TRBV27
D gene: NA
J gene: TRBJ2-1
clone size: NA
CDR3 DNA: TGTGCCAGCAGTTTGGGCCCACGAGGTGAGCAGTTCTTC
CDR3 protein: CASSLGPRGEQFF